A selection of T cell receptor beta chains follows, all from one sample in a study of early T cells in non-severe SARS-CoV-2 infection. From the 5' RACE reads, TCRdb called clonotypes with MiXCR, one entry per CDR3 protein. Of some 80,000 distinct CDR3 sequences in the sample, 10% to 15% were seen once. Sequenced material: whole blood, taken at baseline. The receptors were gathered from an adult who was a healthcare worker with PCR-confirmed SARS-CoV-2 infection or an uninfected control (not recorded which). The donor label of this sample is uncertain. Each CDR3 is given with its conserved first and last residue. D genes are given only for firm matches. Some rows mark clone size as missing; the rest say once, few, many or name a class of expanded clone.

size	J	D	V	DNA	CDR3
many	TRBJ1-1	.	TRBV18	TGTGCCAGCTCACCTGAGGGGACAATCATTACGTTGGGGGCTGAAGCTTTCTTT	CASSPEGTIITLGAEAFF
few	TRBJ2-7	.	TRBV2	TGTGCCAGCTCCAGGTTTGGGTACGAGCAGTACTTC	CASSRFGYEQYF
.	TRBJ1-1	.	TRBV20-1	TGCAGTGCCCGACATCCCGGGAGGAACACTGAAGCTTTCTTT	CSARHPGRNTEAFF
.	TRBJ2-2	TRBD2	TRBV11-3	TGTGCCAGCAGCCTCCGACTAGCGGGAAACACCGGGGAGCTGTTTTTT	CASSLRLAGNTGELFF
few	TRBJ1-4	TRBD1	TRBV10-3	TGTGCCATCAGTGAAAGACAGGGCGAAAAACTGTTTTTT	CAISERQGEKLFF
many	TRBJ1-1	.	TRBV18	TGTGCCAGCTCAGAACAGCGGAACACTGAAGCTTTCTTT	CASSEQRNTEAFF
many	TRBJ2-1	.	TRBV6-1	TGTGCCAGCAGTGAAGGGACAACAAACAATGAGCAGTTCTTC	CASSEGTTNNEQFF
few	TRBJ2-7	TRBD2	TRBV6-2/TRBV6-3	TGTGCCAGCAGTTATGGACTAGCGGGAGCTGGGTCCCACGAGCAGTACTTC	CASSYGLAGAGSHEQYF
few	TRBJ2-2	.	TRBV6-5	TGTGCCACCCAGGGGAGTGGGACCGGGGAGCTGTTTTTT	CATQGSGTGELFF
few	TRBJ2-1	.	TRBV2	TGTGCCAGCAGTGCCCAGACAGGATCGATCTACAATGAGCAGTTCTTC	CASSAQTGSIYNEQFF
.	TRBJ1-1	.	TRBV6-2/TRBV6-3	TGTGCCAGCAGTAAGATCGGAGGGGCGCGAGGCACTGAAGCTTTCTTT	CASSKIGGARGTEAFF
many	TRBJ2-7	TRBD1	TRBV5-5	TGTGCCAGCAGCATATACATGGGACAGGGGGGCTACGAGCAGTACTTC	CASSIYMGQGGYEQYF
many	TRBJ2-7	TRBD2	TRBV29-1	TGCAGCGTTTGGGACTATTCCTCCTACGAGCAGTACTTC	CSVWDYSSYEQYF
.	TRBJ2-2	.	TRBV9	TGTGCCAGCAGCTTTACTTCCGCCGGGGAGCTGTTTTTT	CASSFTSAGELFF
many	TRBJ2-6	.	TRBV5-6	TGTGCCAGCAGCTGGGGGGCTGGGGCCAACGTCCTGACTTTC	CASSWGAGANVLTF
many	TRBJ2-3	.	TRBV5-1	TGCGCCAGCAGCTTGTTGACAGATACGCAGTATTTT	CASSLLTDTQYF
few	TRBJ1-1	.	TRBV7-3	TGTGCCAGCAGCGATGGGACTGAAGCTTTCTTT	CASSDGTEAFF
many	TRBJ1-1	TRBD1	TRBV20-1	TGCAGTGCTAGAGAGACAGGGGCCACTGAAGCTTTCTTT	CSARETGATEAFF
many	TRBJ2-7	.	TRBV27	TGTGCCAGCAGTTTGGGTCCGCACTACGAGCAGTACTTC	CASSLGPHYEQYF
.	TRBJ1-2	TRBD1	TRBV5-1	TGCGCCAGCAGCCCCACAGGGGAATACTATGGCTACACCTTC	CASSPTGEYYGYTF
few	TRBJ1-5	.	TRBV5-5	TGTGCCAGCAGCTTAGGAGGGCTGGGCAATCAGCCCCAGCATTTT	CASSLGGLGNQPQHF
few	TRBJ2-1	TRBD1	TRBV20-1	TGCAGTGCTGCCGGGACAGGGCGGACCAATGAGCAGTTCTTC	CSAAGTGRTNEQFF
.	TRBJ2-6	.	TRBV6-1	TGTGCCAGCAGTGACAGGAATATATTGACGGGCTCTGGGGCCAACGTCCTGACTTTC	CASSDRNILTGSGANVLTF
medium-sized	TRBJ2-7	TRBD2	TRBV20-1	TGCAGTGCCAGAGTGGCGGGGGGCCAATGGGAGCAGTACTTC	CSARVAGGQWEQYF
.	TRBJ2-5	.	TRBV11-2	TGTGCCAGCAGCTTAGAGGTGACCCAGTACTTC	CASSLEVTQYF